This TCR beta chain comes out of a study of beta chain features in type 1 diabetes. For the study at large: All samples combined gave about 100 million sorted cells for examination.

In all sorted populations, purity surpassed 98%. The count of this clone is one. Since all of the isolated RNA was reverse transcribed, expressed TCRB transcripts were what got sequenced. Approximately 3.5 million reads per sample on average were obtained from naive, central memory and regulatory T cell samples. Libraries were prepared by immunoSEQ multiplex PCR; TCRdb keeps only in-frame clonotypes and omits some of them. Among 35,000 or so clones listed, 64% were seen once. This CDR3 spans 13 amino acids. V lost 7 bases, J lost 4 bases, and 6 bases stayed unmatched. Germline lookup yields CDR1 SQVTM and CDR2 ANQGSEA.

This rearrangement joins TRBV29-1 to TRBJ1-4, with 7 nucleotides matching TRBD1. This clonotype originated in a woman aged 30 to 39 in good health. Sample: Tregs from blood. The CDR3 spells CSAYRDSNEKLFF. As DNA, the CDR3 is TGCAGCGCGTACCGGGACAGTAATGAAAAACTGTTTTTT.